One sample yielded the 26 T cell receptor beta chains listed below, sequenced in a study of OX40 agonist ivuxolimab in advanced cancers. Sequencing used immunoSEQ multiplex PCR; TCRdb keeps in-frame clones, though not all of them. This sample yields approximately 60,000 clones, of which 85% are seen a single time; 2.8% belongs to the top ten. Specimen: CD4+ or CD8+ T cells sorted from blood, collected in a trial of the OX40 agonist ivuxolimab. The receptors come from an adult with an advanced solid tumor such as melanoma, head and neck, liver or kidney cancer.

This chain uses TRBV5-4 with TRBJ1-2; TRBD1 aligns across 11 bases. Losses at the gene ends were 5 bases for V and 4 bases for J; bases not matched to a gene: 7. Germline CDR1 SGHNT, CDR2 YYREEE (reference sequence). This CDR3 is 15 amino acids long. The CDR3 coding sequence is TGTGCCAGCAGTCCTCGGACAGGGGGCGTCTATGGCTACACCTTC. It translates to CASSPRTGGVYGYTF.

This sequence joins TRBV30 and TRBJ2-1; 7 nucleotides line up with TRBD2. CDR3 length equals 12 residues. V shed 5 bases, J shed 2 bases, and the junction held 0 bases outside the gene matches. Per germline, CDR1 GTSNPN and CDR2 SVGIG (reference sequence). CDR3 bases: TGTGCCTGGGGGAGGGCCTACAATGAGCAGTTCTTC. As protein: CAWGRAYNEQFF. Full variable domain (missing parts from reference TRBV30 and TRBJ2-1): SQTIHQWPATLVQPVGSPLSLECTVEGTSNPNLYWYRQAAGRGLQLLFYSVGIGQISSEVPQNLSASRPQDRQFILSSKKLLLSDSGFYLCAWGRAYNEQFFGPGTRLTVL.

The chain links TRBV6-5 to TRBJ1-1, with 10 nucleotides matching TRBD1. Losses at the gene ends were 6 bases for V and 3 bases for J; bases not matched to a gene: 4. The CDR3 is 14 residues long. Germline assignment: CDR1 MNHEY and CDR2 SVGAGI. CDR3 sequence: CASRRQGADTEAFF. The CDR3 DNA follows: TGTGCCAGCAGGCGACAGGGGGCGGACACTGAAGCTTTCTTT.

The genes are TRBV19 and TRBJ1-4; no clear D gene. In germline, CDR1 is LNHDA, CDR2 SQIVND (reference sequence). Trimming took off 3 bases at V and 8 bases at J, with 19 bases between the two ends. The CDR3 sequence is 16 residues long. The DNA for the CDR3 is TGTGCCAGTAGTATCCCCGACCTCCGTGGGAGAGAAAAACTGTTTTTT. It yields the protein CASSIPDLRGREKLFF.

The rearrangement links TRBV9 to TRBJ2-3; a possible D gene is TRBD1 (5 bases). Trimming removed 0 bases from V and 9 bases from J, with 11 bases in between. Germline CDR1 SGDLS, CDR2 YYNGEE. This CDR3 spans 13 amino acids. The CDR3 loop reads CASSVADWGTQYF. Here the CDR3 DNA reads TGTGCCAGCAGCGTAGCGGATTGGGGCACGCAGTATTTT.

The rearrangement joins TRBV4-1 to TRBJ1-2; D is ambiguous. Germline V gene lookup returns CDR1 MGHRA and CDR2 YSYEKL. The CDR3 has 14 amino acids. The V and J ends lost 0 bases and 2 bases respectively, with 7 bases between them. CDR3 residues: CASSQDPANYGYTF. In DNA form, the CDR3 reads TGCGCCAGCAGCCAAGACCCCGCGAACTATGGCTACACCTTC.

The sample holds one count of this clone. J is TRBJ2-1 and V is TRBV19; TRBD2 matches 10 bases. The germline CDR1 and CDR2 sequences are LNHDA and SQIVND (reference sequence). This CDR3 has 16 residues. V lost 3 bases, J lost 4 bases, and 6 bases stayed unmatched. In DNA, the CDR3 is TGTGCCAGTAGTATTCCGGGACTAGCGATATACAATGAGCAGTTCTTC. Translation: CASSIPGLAIYNEQFF.

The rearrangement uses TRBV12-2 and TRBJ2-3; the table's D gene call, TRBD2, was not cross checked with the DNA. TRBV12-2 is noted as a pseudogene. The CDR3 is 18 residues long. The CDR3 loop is CASRIRLAGKRSTDTQYF. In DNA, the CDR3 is TGTGCAAGTCGCATACGACTAGCGGGAAAGCGAAGCACAGATACGCAGTATTTT.

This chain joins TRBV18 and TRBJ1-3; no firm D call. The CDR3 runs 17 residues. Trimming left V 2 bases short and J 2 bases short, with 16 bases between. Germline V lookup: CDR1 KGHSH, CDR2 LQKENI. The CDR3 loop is CASSPVVNTQTGNTIYF. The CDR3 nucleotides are TGTGCCAGCTCACCAGTAGTAAATACCCAGACTGGAAACACCATATATTTT.

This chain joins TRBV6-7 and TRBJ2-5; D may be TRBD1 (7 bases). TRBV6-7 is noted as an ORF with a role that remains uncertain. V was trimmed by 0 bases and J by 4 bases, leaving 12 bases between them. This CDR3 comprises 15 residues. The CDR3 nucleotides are TGTGCCAGCAGTTACTCGTACAGGGGAGGAGAGACCCAGTACTTC. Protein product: CASSYSYRGGETQYF.

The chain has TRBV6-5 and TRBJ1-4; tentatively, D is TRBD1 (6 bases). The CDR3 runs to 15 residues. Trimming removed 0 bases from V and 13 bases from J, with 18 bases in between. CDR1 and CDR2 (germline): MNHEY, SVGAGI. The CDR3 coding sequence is TGTGCCAGCAGTTACTCTAGGGGGAAGCAGAATAGACTGTTTTTT. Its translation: CASSYSRGKQNRLFF.

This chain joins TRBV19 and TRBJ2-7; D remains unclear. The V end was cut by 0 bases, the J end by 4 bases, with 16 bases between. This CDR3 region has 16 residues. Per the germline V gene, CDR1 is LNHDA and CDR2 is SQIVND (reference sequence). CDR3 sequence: CASSIDGANTIYEQYF. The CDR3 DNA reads TGTGCCAGTAGTATAGATGGCGCCAATACTATATACGAGCAGTACTTC.

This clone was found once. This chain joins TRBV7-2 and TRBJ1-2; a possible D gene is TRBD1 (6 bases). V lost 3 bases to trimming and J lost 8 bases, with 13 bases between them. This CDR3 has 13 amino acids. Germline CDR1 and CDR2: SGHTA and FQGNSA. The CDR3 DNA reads TGTGCCAGCAGCTTGCGTGGGACAACCGGCTACACCTTC. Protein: CASSLRGTTGYTF.

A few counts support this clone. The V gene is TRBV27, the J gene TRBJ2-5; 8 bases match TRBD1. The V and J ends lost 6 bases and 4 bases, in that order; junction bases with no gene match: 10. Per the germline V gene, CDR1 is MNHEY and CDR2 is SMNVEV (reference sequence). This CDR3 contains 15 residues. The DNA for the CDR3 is TGTGCCAGCAGACCGACAGGGGTCTGGGGAGAGACCCAGTACTTC. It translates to CASRPTGVWGETQYF.

The CDR3 here is CASREQGARTEAFF. The CDR3, as DNA: TGTGCCAGCAGGGAACAGGGGGCGCGAACTGAAGCTTTCTTT. The rearrangement links TRBV27 to TRBJ1-1; TRBD1 agrees at 9 bases. The CDR3 is 14 amino acids. J lost 5 bases, V lost 6 bases, and 7 bases had no gene match. CDR1 MNHEY and CDR2 SMNVEV come from the germline V gene (reference sequence).

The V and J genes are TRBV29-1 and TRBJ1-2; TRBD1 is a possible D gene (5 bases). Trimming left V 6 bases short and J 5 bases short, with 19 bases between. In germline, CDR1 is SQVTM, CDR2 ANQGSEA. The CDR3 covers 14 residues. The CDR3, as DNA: TGCAGCGTCACTGGACAAGGAGTTTCTTATGGCTACACCTTC. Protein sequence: CSVTGQGVSYGYTF. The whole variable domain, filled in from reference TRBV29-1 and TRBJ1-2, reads SAVISQKPSRDICQRGTSLTIQCQVDSQVTMMFWYRQQPGQSLTLIATANQGSEATYESGFVIDKFPISRPNLTFSTLTVSNMSPEDSSIYLCSVTGQGVSYGYTFGSGTRLTVV.

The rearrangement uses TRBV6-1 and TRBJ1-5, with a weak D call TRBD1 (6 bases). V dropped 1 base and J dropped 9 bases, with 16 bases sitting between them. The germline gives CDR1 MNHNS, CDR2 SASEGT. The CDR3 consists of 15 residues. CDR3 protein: CASSEEGGPTAPQHF. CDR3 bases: TGTGCCAGCAGTGAAGAGGGGGGGCCAACCGCGCCCCAGCATTTT.

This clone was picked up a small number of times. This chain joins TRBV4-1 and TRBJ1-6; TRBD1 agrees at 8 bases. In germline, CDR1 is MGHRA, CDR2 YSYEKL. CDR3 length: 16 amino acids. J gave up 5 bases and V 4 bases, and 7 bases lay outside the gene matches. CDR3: CASSPGQAIDNSPLHF. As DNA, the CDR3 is TGCGCCAGCAGCCCGGGACAGGCGATTGATAATTCACCCCTCCACTTT.

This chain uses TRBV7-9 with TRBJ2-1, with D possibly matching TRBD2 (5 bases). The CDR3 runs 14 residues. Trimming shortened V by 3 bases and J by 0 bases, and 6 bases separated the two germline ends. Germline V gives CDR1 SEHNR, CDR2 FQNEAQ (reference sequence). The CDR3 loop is CASSLGSSYNEQFF. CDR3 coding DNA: TGTGCCAGCAGCTTGGGGAGCTCCTACAATGAGCAGTTCTTC. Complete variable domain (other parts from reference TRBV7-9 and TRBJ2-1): DTGVSQNPRHKITKRGQNVTFRCDPISEHNRLYWYRQTLGQGPEFLTYFQNEAQLEKSRLLSDRFSAERPKGSFSTLEIQRTEQGDSAMYLCASSLGSSYNEQFFGPGTRLTVL.

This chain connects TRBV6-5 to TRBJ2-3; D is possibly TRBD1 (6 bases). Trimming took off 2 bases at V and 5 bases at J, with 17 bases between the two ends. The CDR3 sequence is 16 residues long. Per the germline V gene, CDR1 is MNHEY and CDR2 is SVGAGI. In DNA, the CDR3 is TGTGCCAGCAGTTACGCGGACAGACTCGCGGGAGATACGCAGTATTTT. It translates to CASSYADRLAGDTQYF.

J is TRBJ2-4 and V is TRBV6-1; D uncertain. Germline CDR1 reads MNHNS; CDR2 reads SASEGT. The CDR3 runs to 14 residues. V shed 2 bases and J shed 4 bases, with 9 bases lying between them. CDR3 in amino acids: CASSELAAKNIQYF. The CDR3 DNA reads TGTGCCAGCAGTGAACTGGCGGCTAAAAACATTCAGTACTTC.

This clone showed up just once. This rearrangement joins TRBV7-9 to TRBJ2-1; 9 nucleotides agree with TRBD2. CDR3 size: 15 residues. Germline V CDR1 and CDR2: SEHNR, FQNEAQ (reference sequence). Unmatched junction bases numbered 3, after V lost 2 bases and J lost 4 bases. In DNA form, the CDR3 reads TGTGCCAGCAGCTTAAGGGGACTAGCTTACAATGAGCAGTTCTTC. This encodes CASSLRGLAYNEQFF. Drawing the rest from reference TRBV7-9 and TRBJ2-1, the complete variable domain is DTGVSQNPRHKITKRGQNVTFRCDPISEHNRLYWYRQTLGQGPEFLTYFQNEAQLEKSRLLSDRFSAERPKGSFSTLEIQRTEQGDSAMYLCASSLRGLAYNEQFFGPGTRLTVL.

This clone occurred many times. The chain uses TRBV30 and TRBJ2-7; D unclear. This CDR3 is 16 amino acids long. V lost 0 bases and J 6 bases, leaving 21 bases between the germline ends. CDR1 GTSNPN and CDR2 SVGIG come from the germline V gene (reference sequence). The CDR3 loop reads CAWSVVGLQRLSEQYF. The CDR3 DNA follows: TGTGCCTGGAGTGTAGTTGGCCTCCAACGGCTTTCCGAGCAGTACTTC.

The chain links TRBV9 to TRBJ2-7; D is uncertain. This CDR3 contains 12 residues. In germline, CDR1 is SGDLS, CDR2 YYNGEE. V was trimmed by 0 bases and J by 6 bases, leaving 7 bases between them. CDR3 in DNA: TGTGCCAGCAGCGTAGGGGCTTCCGAGCAGTACTTC. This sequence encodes CASSVGASEQYF.

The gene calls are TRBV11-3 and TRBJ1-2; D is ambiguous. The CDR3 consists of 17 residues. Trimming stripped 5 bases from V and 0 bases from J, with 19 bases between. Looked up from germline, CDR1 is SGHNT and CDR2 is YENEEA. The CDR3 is CASSASGRPEANYGYTF. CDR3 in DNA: TGTGCCAGCAGCGCGTCTGGCCGGCCAGAAGCTAACTATGGCTACACCTTC.

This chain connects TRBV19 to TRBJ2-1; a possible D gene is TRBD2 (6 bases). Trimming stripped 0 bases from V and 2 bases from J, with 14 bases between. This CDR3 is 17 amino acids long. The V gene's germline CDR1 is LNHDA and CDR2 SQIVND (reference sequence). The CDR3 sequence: CASSIDGRIAAYNEQFF. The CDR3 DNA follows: TGTGCCAGTAGTATAGATGGTCGAATAGCGGCCTACAATGAGCAGTTCTTC.